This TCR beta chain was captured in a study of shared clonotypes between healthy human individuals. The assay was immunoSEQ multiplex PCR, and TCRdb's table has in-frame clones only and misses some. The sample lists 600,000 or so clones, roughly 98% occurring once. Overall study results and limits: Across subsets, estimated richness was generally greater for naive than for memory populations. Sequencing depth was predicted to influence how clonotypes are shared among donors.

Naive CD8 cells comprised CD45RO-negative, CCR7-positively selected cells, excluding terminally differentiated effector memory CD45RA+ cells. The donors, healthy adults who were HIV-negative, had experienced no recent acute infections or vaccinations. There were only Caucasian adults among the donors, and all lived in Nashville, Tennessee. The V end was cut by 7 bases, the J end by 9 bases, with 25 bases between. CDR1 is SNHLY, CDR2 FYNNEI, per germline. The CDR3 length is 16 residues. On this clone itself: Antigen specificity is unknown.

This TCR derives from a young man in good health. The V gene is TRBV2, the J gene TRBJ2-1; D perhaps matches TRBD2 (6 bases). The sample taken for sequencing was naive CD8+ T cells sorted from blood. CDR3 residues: CASKHNEQFFSGEQFF. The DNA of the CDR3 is TGTGCCAGCAAACACAATGAGCAGTTCTTTAGCGGTGAGCAGTTCTTC.